These 28 T cell receptor beta chains originate from one sample sequenced in a study of T cell clonotyping in hematopoietic cell transplantation. This table comes from immunoSEQ multiplex PCR, and its TCRdb copy is limited to in-frame clones, with some not included. The sample has some 40,000 clones, 95% seen once. Specimen: peripheral blood mononuclear cells. Source of these receptors: a man aged 25-45 years in good health. Some clones in this sample may be carry-over from other donors' samples.

The V call is TRBV10-3, the J call TRBJ1-2; weak D call: TRBD1 (5 bases). Trimming cost V 4 bases and J 4 bases, with 13 bases left between them. The germline gives CDR1 ENHRY, CDR2 SYGVKD. CDR3 length equals 14 residues. For the CDR3, the DNA is TGTGCCATCAGTGGGATCGGGACCCTCTATGGCTACACCTTC. Translated, it gives CAISGIGTLYGYTF.

The chain combines TRBV7-8 with TRBJ2-7; no reliable D call. Germline V CDR1 and CDR2: SGHVS, FQNEAQ. The germline V and J ends were trimmed by 4 bases and 7 bases, with 14 bases remaining between them. The CDR3 is made up of 13 amino acids. CDR3 in amino acids: CASSSWPEGEQYF. DNA of the CDR3: TGTGCCAGCAGCTCGTGGCCCGAAGGGGAGCAGTACTTC.

The J gene is TRBJ2-2, the V gene TRBV14; no firm D call. CDR3 length equals 13 residues. V shed 0 bases and J shed 7 bases, with 6 bases lying between them. Germline V gene lookup returns CDR1 SGHDN and CDR2 FVKESK. The CDR3 coding sequence is TGTGCCAGCAGCCAAGACGTGGTCGGGGAGCTGTTTTTT. The encoded protein is CASSQDVVGELFF.

The V gene is TRBV5-1, the J gene TRBJ1-3, with D uncertain. From germline, CDR1 is SGHRS and CDR2 YFSETQ. This CDR3 contains 14 residues. The germline V and J ends were trimmed by 6 bases and 0 bases, with 10 bases remaining between them. This CDR3 is CASKEALSGNTIYF. The CDR3, as DNA: TGCGCCAGCAAAGAGGCCCTCTCTGGAAACACCATATATTTT.

The chain links TRBV11-3 to TRBJ1-2; D gene ambiguous. This CDR3 contains 16 residues. Germline values: CDR1 SGHNT, CDR2 YENEEA. V was trimmed by 5 bases and J by 1 base, leaving 17 bases between them. The CDR3 region is CASSPTLARVNYGYTF. CDR3 nucleotides: TGTGCCAGCAGCCCGACGTTAGCACGGGTTAACTATGGCTACACCTTC.

This rearrangement joins TRBV6-5 to TRBJ2-7; 10 positions agree with TRBD1. The length of the CDR3 is 14 residues. Germline V lookup: CDR1 MNHEY, CDR2 SVGAGI. V was pared by 5 bases and J by 2 bases, with 3 bases of the junction left unmatched. The CDR3 nucleotides read TGTGCCAGCAGTAGGACAGGGGGACCCTACGAGCAGTACTTC. As protein: CASSRTGGPYEQYF.

V is TRBV9 and J is TRBJ2-7, with 7 bases identical to TRBD1. CDR1 and CDR2 from the germline V gene are SGDLS and YYNGEE. The CDR3 has 13 amino acids. The V segment lost 3 bases and the J segment 5 bases; nucleotides outside the gene matches: 5. The CDR3 protein is CASSGWTGDEQYF. For the CDR3, the DNA is TGTGCCAGCAGCGGCTGGACAGGCGACGAGCAGTACTTC.

The CDR3: CASSLLVGGRNQPQHF. The CDR3 bases are TGTGCCAGCAGCTTACTGGTGGGGGGCAGGAATCAGCCCCAGCATTTT. V is TRBV7-9 and J is TRBJ1-5, with D possibly being TRBD1 (6 bases). Germline V gene lookup returns CDR1 SEHNR and CDR2 FQNEAQ (reference sequence). This CDR3 region has 16 residues. The V end was cut by 2 bases, the J end by 4 bases, with 15 bases between.

The chain joins TRBV25-1 to TRBJ1-5, with 9 bases that match TRBD1. The CDR3 contains 16 residues. V gave up 4 bases and J gave up 5 bases; unmatched junction bases: 9. Germline values: CDR1 MGHDK, CDR2 SYGVNS. CDR3 loop: CASSGPRDRDHQPQHF. The CDR3 DNA reads as TGTGCCAGCAGTGGCCCCCGGGACAGGGATCATCAGCCCCAGCATTTT.

V usage is TRBV5-1 and J usage is TRBJ1-1; D may be TRBD1 (5 bases). V shed 2 bases and J shed 1 base, with 12 bases lying between them. CDR1 SGHRS and CDR2 YFSETQ come from the germline V gene. CDR3 length: 15 amino acids. CDR3 sequence reads: CASSLARGTNTEAFF. In DNA, the CDR3 is TGCGCCAGCAGCTTAGCCCGTGGGACGAACACTGAAGCTTTCTTT.

The chain is built from TRBV6-1 and TRBJ1-2, with 8 bases fitting TRBD1. Germline assignment: CDR1 MNHNS and CDR2 SASEGT. Trimming cost V 3 bases and J 7 bases; bases outside gene matches: 7. This CDR3 is built from 14 residues. The CDR3 region is CASSERGQGRGYTF. For the CDR3, the DNA is TGTGCCAGCAGTGAGAGAGGACAGGGTCGTGGCTACACCTTC.

The chain carries TRBV7-9 and TRBJ2-1, with 9 nucleotides matching TRBD2. Germline V gives CDR1 SEHNR, CDR2 FQNEAQ (reference sequence). V shed 5 bases, J shed 10 bases, and the junction held 3 bases outside the gene matches. The CDR3 contains 12 residues. CDR3 DNA: TGTGCCAGCAGCCCCACTAGCGGGGAGCAGTTCTTC. As protein: CASSPTSGEQFF.

The chain has TRBV9 and TRBJ1-5; D not resolved. Per germline, CDR1 SGDLS and CDR2 YYNGEE. The CDR3 length is 14 residues. The V gene lost 4 bases and the J gene lost 2 bases, with 10 bases spanning the gap. The CDR3 is CASSPGGGNQPQHF. The CDR3 DNA reads TGTGCCAGCAGCCCCGGAGGTGGCAATCAGCCCCAGCATTTT.

The CDR3 DNA reads as TGCGCCAGCAGCTTGCAGGGCCGGAACACTGAAGCTTTCTTT. It encodes CASSLQGRNTEAFF. V usage is TRBV5-1 and J usage is TRBJ1-1; a possible D gene is TRBD1 (5 bases). From germline, CDR1 is SGHRS and CDR2 YFSETQ. With 1 base removed from V and 1 base from J, the gap between germline ends came to 8 bases. The CDR3 extends over 14 amino acids.

The DNA of the CDR3 is TGTGCCAGCAGTTACGGGTCTACTTACGAGCAGTACTTC. Its translation: CASSYGSTYEQYF. The J gene is TRBJ2-7, the V gene TRBV6-5; no reliable D call. CDR1 and CDR2 from the germline V gene are MNHEY and SVGAGI. The CDR3 runs to 13 residues. V was shortened by 2 bases and J by 4 bases, with 9 bases between the two germline ends.

The V and J genes are TRBV7-9 and TRBJ1-2, with D uncertain. V lost 1 base to trimming and J lost 4 bases, with 7 bases between them. CDR1 SEHNR and CDR2 FQNEAQ come from the germline V gene (reference sequence). This CDR3 spans 13 amino acids. The CDR3 coding sequence is TGTGCCAGCAGCTTAGTGCCTTCCTATGGCTACACCTTC. It encodes CASSLVPSYGYTF. The variable domain in full, with the rest retrieved from reference TRBV7-9 and TRBJ1-2, is DTGVSQNPRHKITKRGQNVTFRCDPISEHNRLYWYRQTLGQGPEFLTYFQNEAQLEKSRLLSDRFSAERPKGSFSTLEIQRTEQGDSAMYLCASSLVPSYGYTFGSGTRLTVV.

The rearrangement links TRBV5-1 to TRBJ1-2, with 7 nucleotides matching TRBD1. Trimming cost V 2 bases and J 12 bases; bases outside gene matches: 4. The CDR3 sequence is 11 residues long. Germline CDR1 reads SGHRS; CDR2 reads YFSETQ. CDR3 sequence (DNA): TGCGCCAGCAGCTTCGGACAGGTCAACACCTTC. Protein: CASSFGQVNTF.

The chain uses TRBV11-2 and TRBJ1-1, with 7 positions matching TRBD1. The CDR3 consists of 15 residues. Trimming took 5 bases from V and 0 from J; bases not matched to a gene: 6. Per germline, CDR1 SGHAT and CDR2 FQNNGV. CDR3 sequence: CASSTRQGVNTEAFF. DNA of the CDR3: TGTGCCAGCAGCACCCGACAGGGCGTGAACACTGAAGCTTTCTTT.

This clone was counted once. This rearrangement joins TRBV19 to TRBJ1-1, with 7 nucleotides matching TRBD1. Germline CDR1 and CDR2: LNHDA and SQIVND (reference sequence). Trimming removed 4 bases from V and 4 bases from J; junction bases left unmatched: 3. The CDR3 has 13 amino acids. CDR3: CASSTWTGTEAFF. As DNA, the CDR3 is TGTGCCAGTAGTACATGGACAGGCACTGAAGCTTTCTTT.

J is TRBJ2-7 and V is TRBV11-2, with 7 bases aligning to TRBD2. The CDR3 is 14 residues long. V was clipped by 5 bases and J by 2 bases; unmatched bases: 6. The germline V gene encodes CDR1 SGHAT and CDR2 FQNNGV. The CDR3 sequence is CASSPFAGAYEQYF. CDR3 sequence (DNA): TGTGCCAGCAGCCCCTTTGCGGGGGCCTACGAGCAGTACTTC.

This clone has a handful of counts. The rearrangement uses TRBV18 and TRBJ2-7, with D perhaps matching TRBD1 (5 bases). Germline V gene sequence: CDR1 KGHSH, CDR2 LQKENI. The CDR3 has 16 residues. The V and J ends lost 3 bases and 0 bases respectively, with 15 bases between them. The chain's CDR3 is CASSPSWGSSSYEQYF. Here the CDR3 DNA reads TGTGCCAGCTCACCTTCTTGGGGCTCTAGCTCCTACGAGCAGTACTTC.

The chain is built from TRBV5-1 and TRBJ2-3; TRBD2 aligns across 7 bases. The CDR3 has 16 residues. J gave up 4 bases and V 1 base, and 9 bases lay outside the gene matches. Germline values: CDR1 SGHRS, CDR2 YFSETQ. This CDR3 reads CASSLRASGTPDTQYF. As DNA, the CDR3 is TGCGCCAGCAGCTTGAGAGCTAGCGGTACCCCAGATACGCAGTATTTT.

This chain links TRBV4-2 with TRBJ2-1; 7 bases are a match to TRBD1. V shed 3 bases and J 3 bases; nucleotides not matched to a gene: 8. CDR1 is LGHNA and CDR2 is YNFKEQ in the germline V gene. The CDR3 sequence is 16 residues long. The CDR3 sequence: CASSQPTGFSYNEQFF. The DNA for the CDR3 is TGTGCCAGCAGCCAGCCGACAGGGTTCAGCTACAATGAGCAGTTCTTC.

This chain connects TRBV10-1 to TRBJ2-1; D is perhaps TRBD1 (5 bases). The CDR3 totals 14 residues. V was clipped by 2 bases and J by 3 bases, with 8 bases between them. Germline values: CDR1 WNHNN, CDR2 SYGVQD (reference sequence). CDR3: CASSEGHLYNEQFF. CDR3 bases: TGCGCCAGCAGTGAGGGACACCTCTACAATGAGCAGTTCTTC.

V is TRBV7-2 and J is TRBJ1-5, with a tentative D call TRBD1 (6 bases). In germline, CDR1 is SGHTA, CDR2 FQGNSA. The CDR3 length is 15 residues. Trimming removed 5 bases from V and 5 bases from J, with 16 bases in between. The CDR3 DNA reads as TGTGCCAGCAGCCAAGGACAGTTGCTGCATCAGCCCCAGCATTTT. Its translation is CASSQGQLLHQPQHF.

The chain is built from TRBV4-3 and TRBJ1-4; no clear D gene. The V end was cut by 0 bases, the J end by 0 bases, with 2 bases between. Germline assignment: CDR1 LGHNA and CDR2 YSLEER. This CDR3 has 14 residues. CDR3: CASSQDSTNEKLFF. The DNA for the CDR3 is TGCGCCAGCAGCCAAGATTCAACTAATGAAAAACTGTTTTTT.

The chain employs TRBV19 and TRBJ2-1; 9 bases agree with TRBD1. Per germline, CDR1 LNHDA and CDR2 SQIVND (reference sequence). The V segment lost 4 bases and the J segment 4 bases; nucleotides outside the gene matches: 8. This CDR3 is 16 amino acids long. The CDR3 spells CASSTPGTGSYNEQFF. CDR3 in DNA: TGTGCCAGTAGTACCCCCGGGACAGGGTCTTACAATGAGCAGTTCTTC.

The rearrangement links TRBV4-2 to TRBJ1-6; D unresolved. The V gene's germline CDR1 is LGHNA and CDR2 YNFKEQ. V gave up 1 base and J gave up 6 bases, with 7 bases separating them. The CDR3 runs 14 residues. CDR3 bases: TGTGCCAGCAGCCAAGTAGGAAGTAATTCACCCCTCCACTTT. The encoded protein is CASSQVGSNSPLHF.